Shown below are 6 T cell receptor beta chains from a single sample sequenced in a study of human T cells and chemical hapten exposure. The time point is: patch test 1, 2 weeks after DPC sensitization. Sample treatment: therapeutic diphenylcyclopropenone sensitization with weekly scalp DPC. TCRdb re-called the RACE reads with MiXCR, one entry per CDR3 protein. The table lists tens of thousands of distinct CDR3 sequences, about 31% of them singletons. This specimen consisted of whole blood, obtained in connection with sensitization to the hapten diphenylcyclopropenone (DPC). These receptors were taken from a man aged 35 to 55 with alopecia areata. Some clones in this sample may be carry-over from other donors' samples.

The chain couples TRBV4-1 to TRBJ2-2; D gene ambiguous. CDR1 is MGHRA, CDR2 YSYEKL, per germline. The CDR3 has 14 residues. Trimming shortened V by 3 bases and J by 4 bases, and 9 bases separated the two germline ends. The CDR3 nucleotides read TGCGCCAGCAGCCAGGCGCCTATCACCGGGGAGCTGTTTTTT. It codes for CASSQAPITGELFF.

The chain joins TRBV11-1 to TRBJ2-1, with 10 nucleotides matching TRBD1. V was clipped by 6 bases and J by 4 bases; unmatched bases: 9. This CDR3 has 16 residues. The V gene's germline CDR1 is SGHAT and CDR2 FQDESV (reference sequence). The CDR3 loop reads CASRQRRTGGYNEQFF. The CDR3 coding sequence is TGTGCCAGCAGACAGAGGCGGACAGGGGGTTACAATGAGCAGTTCTTC. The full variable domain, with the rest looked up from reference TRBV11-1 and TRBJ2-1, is EAEVAQSPRYKITEKSQAVAFWCDPISGHATLYWYRQILGQGPELLVQFQDESVVDDSQLPKDRFSAERLKGVDSTLKIQPAELGDSAMYLCASRQRRTGGYNEQFFGPGTRLTVL.

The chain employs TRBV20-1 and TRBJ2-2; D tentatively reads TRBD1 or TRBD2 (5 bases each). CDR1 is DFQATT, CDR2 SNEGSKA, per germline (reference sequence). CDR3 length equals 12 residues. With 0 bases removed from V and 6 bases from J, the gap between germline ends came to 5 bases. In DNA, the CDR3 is TGCAGTGCTAGAGAGGGGGCCGGGGAGCTGTTTTTT. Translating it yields CSAREGAGELFF.

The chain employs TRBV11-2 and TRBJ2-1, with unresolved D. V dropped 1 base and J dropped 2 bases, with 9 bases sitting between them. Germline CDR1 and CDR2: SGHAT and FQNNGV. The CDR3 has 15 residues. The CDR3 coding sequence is TGTGCCAGCAGCTTAGTGGGTAACCCCTACAATGAGCAGTTCTTC. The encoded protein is CASSLVGNPYNEQFF.

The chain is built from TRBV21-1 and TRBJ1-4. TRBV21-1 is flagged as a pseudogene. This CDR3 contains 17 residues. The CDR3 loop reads CASSKGQGPPSNEKLFF. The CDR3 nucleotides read TGTGCCAGCAGCAAAGGTCAGGGGCCTCCTTCTAATGAAAAACTGTTTTTT.

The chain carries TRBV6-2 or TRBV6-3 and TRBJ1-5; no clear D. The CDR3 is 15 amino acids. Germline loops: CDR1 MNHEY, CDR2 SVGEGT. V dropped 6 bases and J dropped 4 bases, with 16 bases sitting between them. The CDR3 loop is CASSTRRHGNQPQHF. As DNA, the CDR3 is TGTGCCAGCAGCACGAGAAGACACGGAAATCAGCCCCAGCATTTT.